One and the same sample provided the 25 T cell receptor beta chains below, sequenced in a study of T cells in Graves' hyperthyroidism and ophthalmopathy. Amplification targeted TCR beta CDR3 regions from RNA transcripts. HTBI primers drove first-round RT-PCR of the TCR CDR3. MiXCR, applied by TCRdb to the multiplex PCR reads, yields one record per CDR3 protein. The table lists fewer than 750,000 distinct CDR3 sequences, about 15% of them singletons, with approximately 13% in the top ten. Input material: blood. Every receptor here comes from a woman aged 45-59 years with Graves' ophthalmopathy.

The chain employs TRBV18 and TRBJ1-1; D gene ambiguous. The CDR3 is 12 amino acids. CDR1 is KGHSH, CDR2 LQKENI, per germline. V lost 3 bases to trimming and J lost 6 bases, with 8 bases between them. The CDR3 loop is CASSPKVSEAFF. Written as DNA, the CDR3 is TGTGCCAGCTCACCGAAGGTCTCTGAAGCTTTCTTT.

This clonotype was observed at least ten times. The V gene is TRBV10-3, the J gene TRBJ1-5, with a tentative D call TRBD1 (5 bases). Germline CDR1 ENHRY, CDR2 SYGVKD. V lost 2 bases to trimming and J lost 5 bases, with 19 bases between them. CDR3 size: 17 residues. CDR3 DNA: TGTGCCATCAGTGAGGGACCTATGGGGATGGGACATCAGCCCCAGCATTTT. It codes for CAISEGPMGMGHQPQHF.

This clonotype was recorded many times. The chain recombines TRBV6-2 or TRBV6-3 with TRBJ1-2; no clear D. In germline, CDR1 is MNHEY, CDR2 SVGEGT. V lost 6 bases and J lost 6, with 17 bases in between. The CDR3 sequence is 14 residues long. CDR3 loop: CASSRWSLSDGYTF. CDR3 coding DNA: TGTGCCAGCAGCCGCTGGTCTCTCTCGGATGGCTACACCTTC.

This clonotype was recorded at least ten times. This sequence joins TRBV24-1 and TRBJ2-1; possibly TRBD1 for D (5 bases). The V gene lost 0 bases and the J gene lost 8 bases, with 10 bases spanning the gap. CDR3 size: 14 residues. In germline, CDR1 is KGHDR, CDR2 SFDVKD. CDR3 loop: CATSDLPWGDEQFF. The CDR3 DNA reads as TGTGCCACCAGTGATTTGCCGTGGGGCGATGAGCAGTTCTTC.

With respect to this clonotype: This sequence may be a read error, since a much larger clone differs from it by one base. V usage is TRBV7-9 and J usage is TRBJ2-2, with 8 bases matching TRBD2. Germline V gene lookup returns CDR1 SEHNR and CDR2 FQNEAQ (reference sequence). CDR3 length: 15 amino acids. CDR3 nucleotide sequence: TGTGCCAGCAGCACGACTAGCGTCAACACCGGGGAGCCGTTTTTT. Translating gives CASSTTSVNTGEPFF.

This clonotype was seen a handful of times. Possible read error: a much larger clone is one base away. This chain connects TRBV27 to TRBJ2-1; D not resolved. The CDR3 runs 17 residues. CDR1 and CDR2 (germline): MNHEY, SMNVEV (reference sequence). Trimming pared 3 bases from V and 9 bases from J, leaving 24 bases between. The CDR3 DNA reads TGTGCCAGCAGTTTTTACCACACTCCCCAAATACAATTTGAGCAGTTCTTC. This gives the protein CASSFYHTPQIQFEQFF.

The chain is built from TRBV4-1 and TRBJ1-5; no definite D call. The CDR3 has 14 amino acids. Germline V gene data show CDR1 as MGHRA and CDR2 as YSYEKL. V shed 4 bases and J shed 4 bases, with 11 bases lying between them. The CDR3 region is CASSPHRVNQPQHF. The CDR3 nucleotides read TGCGCCAGCAGCCCCCACAGAGTTAATCAGCCCCAGCATTTT.

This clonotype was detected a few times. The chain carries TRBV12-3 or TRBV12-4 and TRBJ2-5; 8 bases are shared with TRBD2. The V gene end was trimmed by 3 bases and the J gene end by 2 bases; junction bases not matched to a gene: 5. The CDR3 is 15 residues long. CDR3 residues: CASSFGGRIQETQYF. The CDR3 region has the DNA TGTGCCAGCAGTTTCGGCGGGAGGATTCAAGAGACCCAGTACTTC.

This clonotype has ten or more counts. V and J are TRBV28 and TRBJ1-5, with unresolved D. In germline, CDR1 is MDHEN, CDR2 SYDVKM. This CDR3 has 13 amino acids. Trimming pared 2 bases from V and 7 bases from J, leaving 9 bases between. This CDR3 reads CASSLTREQPQHF. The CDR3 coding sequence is TGTGCCAGCAGTTTAACCCGGGAGCAGCCCCAGCATTTT.

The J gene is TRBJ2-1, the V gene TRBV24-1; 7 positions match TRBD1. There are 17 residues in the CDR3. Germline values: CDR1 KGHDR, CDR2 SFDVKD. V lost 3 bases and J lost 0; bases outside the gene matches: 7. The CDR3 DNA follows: TGTGCCACCAGTGATGCCCGGGACAGAATCTCCTACAATGAGCAGTTCTTC. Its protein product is CATSDARDRISYNEQFF.

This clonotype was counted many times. CDR3 protein: CSAEVILYNEQFF. The CDR3 coding sequence is TGCAGTGCTGAAGTTATTCTTTACAATGAGCAGTTCTTC. The V and J genes are TRBV20-1 and TRBJ2-1; D ambiguous. The CDR3 contains 13 residues. Trimming shortened V by 5 bases and J by 4 bases, and 12 bases separated the two germline ends. Germline CDR1 and CDR2: DFQATT and SNEGSKA (reference sequence).

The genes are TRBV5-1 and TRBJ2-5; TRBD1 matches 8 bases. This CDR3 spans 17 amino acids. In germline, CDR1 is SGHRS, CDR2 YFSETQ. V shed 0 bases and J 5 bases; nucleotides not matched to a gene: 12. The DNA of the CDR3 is TGCGCCAGCAGCTTGGGTCAGGGCAGGGGGCAATGGGAGACCCAGTACTTC. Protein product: CASSLGQGRGQWETQYF.

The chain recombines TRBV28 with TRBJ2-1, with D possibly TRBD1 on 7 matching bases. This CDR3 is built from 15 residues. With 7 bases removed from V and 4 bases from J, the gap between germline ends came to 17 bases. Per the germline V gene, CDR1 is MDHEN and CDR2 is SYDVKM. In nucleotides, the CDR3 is TGTGCCAGCAAGCAGGGGGGAAAGGGGTACAATGAGCAGTTCTTC. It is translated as CASKQGGKGYNEQFF.

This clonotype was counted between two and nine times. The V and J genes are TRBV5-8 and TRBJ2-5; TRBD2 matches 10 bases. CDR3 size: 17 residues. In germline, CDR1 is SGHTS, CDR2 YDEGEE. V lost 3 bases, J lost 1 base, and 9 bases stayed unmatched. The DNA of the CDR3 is TGTGCCAGCAGCTCCGCATCGCGGACTAGCGGCCAAGAGACCCAGTACTTC. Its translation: CASSSASRTSGQETQYF. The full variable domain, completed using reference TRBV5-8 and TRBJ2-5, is EAGVTQSPTHLIKTRGQQATLRCSPISGHTSVYWYQQALGLGLQFLLWYDEGEERNRGNFPPRFSGRQFPNYSSELNVNALELEDSALYLCASSSASRTSGQETQYFGPGTRLLVL.

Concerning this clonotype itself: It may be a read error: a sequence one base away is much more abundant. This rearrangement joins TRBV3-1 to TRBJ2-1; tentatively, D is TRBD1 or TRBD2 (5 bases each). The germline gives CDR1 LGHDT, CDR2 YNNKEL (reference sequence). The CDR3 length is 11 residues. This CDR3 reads CATSRDPEQFF. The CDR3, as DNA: TGTGCCACCAGCCGGGACCCCGAGCAGTTCTTC.

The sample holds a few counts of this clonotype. The CDR3 spells CATCPGGDLDTQYF. In DNA, the CDR3 is TGTGCCACCTGTCCGGGAGGGGATTTAGATACGCAGTATTTT. The rearrangement uses TRBV15 and TRBJ2-3; 8 bases agree with TRBD2. The CDR3 extends over 14 amino acids. With V trimmed by 8 bases and J by 5 bases, 9 bases remained unmatched. CDR1 LNHNV and CDR2 YYDKDF come from the germline V gene (reference sequence).

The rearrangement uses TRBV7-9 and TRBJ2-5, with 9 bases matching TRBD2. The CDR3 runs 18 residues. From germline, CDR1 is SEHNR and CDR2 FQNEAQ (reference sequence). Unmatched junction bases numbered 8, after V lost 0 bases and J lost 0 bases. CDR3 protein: CASSLARTSARNQETQYF. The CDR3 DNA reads TGTGCCAGCAGCTTAGCACGGACTAGCGCACGAAACCAAGAGACCCAGTACTTC.

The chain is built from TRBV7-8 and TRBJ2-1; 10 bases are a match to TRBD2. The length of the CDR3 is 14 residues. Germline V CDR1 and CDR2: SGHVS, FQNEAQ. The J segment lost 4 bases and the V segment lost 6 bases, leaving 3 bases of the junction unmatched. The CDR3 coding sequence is TGTGCCAGCAGACAAGCGGGGGGGTACAATGAGCAGTTCTTC. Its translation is CASRQAGGYNEQFF.

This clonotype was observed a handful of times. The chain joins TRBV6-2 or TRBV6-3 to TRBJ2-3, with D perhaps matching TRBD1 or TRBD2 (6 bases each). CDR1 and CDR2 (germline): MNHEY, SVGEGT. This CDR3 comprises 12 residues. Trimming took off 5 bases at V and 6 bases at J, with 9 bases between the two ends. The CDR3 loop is CASSRGVDTQYF. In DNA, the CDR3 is TGTGCCAGCAGTAGGGGGGTTGATACGCAGTATTTT.

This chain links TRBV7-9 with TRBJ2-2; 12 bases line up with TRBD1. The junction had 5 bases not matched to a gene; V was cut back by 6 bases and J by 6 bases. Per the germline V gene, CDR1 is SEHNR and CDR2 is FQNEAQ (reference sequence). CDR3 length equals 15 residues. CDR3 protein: CASRPGTGGSGELFF. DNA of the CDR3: TGTGCCAGCAGACCCGGGACAGGGGGCTCCGGGGAGCTGTTTTTT.

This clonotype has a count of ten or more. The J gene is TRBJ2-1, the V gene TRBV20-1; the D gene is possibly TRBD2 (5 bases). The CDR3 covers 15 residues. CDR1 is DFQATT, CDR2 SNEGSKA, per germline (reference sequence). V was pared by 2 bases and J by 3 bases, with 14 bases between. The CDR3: CSARFALANYNEQFF. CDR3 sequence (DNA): TGCAGTGCTAGATTCGCCCTAGCAAACTACAATGAGCAGTTCTTC.

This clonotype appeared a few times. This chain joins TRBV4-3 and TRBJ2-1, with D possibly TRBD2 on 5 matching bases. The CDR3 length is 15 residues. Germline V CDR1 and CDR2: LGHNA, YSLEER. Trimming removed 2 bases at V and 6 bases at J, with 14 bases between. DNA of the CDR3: TGCGCCAGCAGCCAACTCGGGTCGGGGAGCAATGAGCAGTTCTTC. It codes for CASSQLGSGSNEQFF.

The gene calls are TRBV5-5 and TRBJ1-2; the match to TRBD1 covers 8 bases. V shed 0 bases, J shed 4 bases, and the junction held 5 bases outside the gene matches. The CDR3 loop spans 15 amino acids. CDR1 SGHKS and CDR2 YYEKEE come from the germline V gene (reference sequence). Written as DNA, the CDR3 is TGTGCCAGCAGCTTGGCGGGACAGGTACTCTATGGCTACACCTTC. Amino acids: CASSLAGQVLYGYTF.

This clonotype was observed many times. The CDR3: CASSPISGAPNTGELFF. For the CDR3, the DNA is TGTGCCAGCAGCCCCATTAGCGGGGCCCCGAACACCGGGGAGCTGTTTTTT. The rearrangement links TRBV7-9 to TRBJ2-2, with 8 bases aligning to TRBD2. CDR1 SEHNR and CDR2 FQNEAQ come from the germline V gene (reference sequence). The CDR3 covers 17 residues. The ends lost 5 bases at V and 0 bases at J; junction bases unmatched: 8.

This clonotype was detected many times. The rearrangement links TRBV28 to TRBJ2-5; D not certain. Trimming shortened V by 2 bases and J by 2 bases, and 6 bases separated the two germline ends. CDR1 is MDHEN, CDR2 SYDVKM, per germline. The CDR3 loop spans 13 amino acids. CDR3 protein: CASSLRYQETQYF. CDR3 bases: TGTGCCAGCAGTTTAAGGTATCAAGAGACCCAGTACTTC.